A selection of T cell receptor beta chains follows, all from one sample in a study of T-cell reconstitution after alpha-beta-depleted transplantation in children. One entry per CDR3 protein, called by TCRdb with MiXCR from the PCR reads. The repertoire has approximately 590,000 distinct CDR3 sequences, roughly a tenth of them found once; the top ten carry less than 5%. The sequences come from PBMCs from the stem cell graft donor, collected from the stem cell graft. The receptors stem from a human donor who donated a stem cell graft to a child with acute myeloid leukemia. The CDR3 runs from the conserved cysteine through the conserved F or W. D genes are given only for firm matches. The size of a clone is reported for some rows only, either as once, few or many, or as a class for expanded clones.

abundance,j_gene,d_gene,v_gene,CDR3aa,CDR3nt
few,TRBJ2-1,NA,TRBV5-1,CASSSEVHEQFF,TGCGCCAGCAGCTCCGAGGTTCATGAGCAGTTCTTC
few,TRBJ2-1,NA,TRBV12-3/TRBV12-4,CASNTLLTYNEQFF,TGTGCCAGCAACACCCTACTAACGTACAATGAGCAGTTCTTC
NA,TRBJ1-3,NA,TRBV20-1,CSARVGSSGNTIYF,TGCAGTGCTAGAGTAGGCAGCTCTGGAAACACCATATATTTT
NA,TRBJ2-1,TRBD1,TRBV10-3,CAITQPGGQGANEQFF,TGTGCCATCACCCAACCCGGGGGACAGGGCGCCAATGAGCAGTTCTTC
many,TRBJ2-7,NA,TRBV10-3,CAISEGYEQYF,TGTGCCATCAGTGAGGGCTACGAGCAGTACTTC
NA,TRBJ2-3,NA,TRBV28,CASSLGSLTDTQYF,TGTGCCAGCAGTTTGGGGAGCCTCACAGATACGCAGTATTTT
many,TRBJ2-5,NA,TRBV24-1,CATSDSHASTWETQYF,TGTGCCACCAGTGATTCACATGCTTCGACGTGGGAGACCCAGTACTTC
few,TRBJ1-5,TRBD1,TRBV7-8,CASSLGTGGINQPQHF,TGTGCCAGCAGCTTGGGGACAGGGGGGATCAATCAGCCCCAGCATTTT
NA,TRBJ2-2,NA,TRBV19,CASRREMAGELFF,TGTGCCAGTAGACGGGAGATGGCCGGGGAGCTGTTTTTT
few,TRBJ2-3,NA,TRBV20-1,CSARKGFSTDTQYF,TGCAGTGCTAGGAAGGGATTTAGCACAGATACGCAGTATTTT
few,TRBJ2-5,TRBD2,TRBV12-3/TRBV12-4,CASSSSGTETQYF,TGTGCCAGCAGTTCTAGCGGGACGGAGACCCAGTACTTC
many,TRBJ1-6,TRBD1,TRBV25-1,CASSGTGHSPLHF,TGTGCCAGCAGTGGGACAGGACATTCACCCCTCCACTTT
NA,TRBJ1-1,NA,TRBV11-3,CASSQSQDGNTEAFF,TGTGCCAGCAGCCAAAGCCAGGATGGGAACACTGAAGCTTTCTTT
many,TRBJ2-7,NA,TRBV7-9,CASSPKGPYEQYF,TGTGCCAGCAGCCCGAAGGGTCCCTACGAGCAGTACTTC
few,TRBJ2-1,TRBD2,TRBV28,CASSPSGLAVSYNEQFF,TGTGCCAGCAGCCCTAGCGGACTAGCGGTTTCCTACAATGAGCAGTTCTTC
NA,TRBJ2-1,NA,TRBV4-3,CASSQGAGYNEQFF,TGCGCCAGCAGCCAGGGGGCGGGTTACAATGAGCAGTTCTTC
few,TRBJ2-1,NA,TRBV9,CASSVAGPPFF,TGTGCCAGCAGCGTAGCGGGACCCCCGTTCTTC
NA,TRBJ2-3,NA,TRBV7-9,CASSLVRLRPGDTQYF,TGTGCCAGCAGCTTAGTAAGGCTCCGCCCGGGCGATACGCAGTATTTT
many,TRBJ2-7,NA,TRBV12-3/TRBV12-4,CASSFDGLGVYEQYF,TGTGCCAGCAGTTTCGACGGGCTAGGTGTCTACGAGCAGTACTTC
many,TRBJ2-1,NA,TRBV9,CASKGGNEQFF,TGTGCCAGCAAAGGCGGGAATGAGCAGTTCTTC
NA,TRBJ2-7,TRBD2,TRBV11-2,CASSLSQGPIAGGSREQYF,TGTGCCAGCAGCTTAAGTCAGGGCCCGATAGCGGGAGGGTCGCGCGAGCAGTACTTC
few,TRBJ1-3,NA,TRBV7-2,CASSLDQGRNTIYF,TGTGCCAGCAGCTTGGATCAGGGGAGAAACACCATATATTTT
NA,TRBJ1-2,NA,TRBV6-1,CASSEQQGPIGYTF,TGTGCCAGCAGTGAACAGCAGGGGCCTATTGGCTACACCTTC
many,TRBJ2-1,NA,TRBV6-2/TRBV6-3,CASSRRDEQFF,TGTGCCAGCAGTCGGCGCGATGAGCAGTTCTTC
NA,TRBJ1-1,TRBD1,TRBV2,CASSRQGSSAFF,TGTGCCAGCAGTCGACAGGGAAGTAGCGCTTTCTTT
many,TRBJ2-7,NA,TRBV6-1,CASRLLALGDEQYF,TGTGCCAGCAGGCTTCTAGCGCTAGGGGACGAGCAGTACTTC
NA,TRBJ2-5,TRBD1,TRBV10-3,CAINGQGSRQYF,TGTGCCATCAACGGACAGGGGTCACGCCAGTACTTC
many,TRBJ2-1,TRBD2,TRBV20-1,CSGGSGGSYNEQFF,TGCAGTGGGGGGTCGGGAGGGTCCTACAATGAGCAGTTCTTC
few,TRBJ1-1,NA,TRBV7-9,CASSLMRGNTEAFF,TGTGCCAGCAGCTTGATGCGGGGGAACACTGAAGCTTTCTTT
NA,TRBJ2-7,NA,TRBV6-5,CASSYEPNYEQYF,TGTGCCAGCAGTTACGAACCCAACTACGAGCAGTACTTC